Listed here are 13 T cell receptor beta chains from one sample, sequenced in a study of blood T cell repertoires in COVID-19. Sequencing used immunoSEQ multiplex PCR; TCRdb keeps in-frame clones, though not all of them. This table has approximately 210,000 clones, about nine tenths appearing once. The sample taken for sequencing was peripheral blood. All receptors come from a woman in her 40s with acute or convalescent COVID-19.

This clone came up once. CDR3 in amino acids: CASRSTGVEKETQYF. The CDR3 bases are TGCGCCAGCAGATCGACAGGGGTCGAGAAAGAGACCCAGTACTTC. This sequence joins TRBV5-1 and TRBJ2-5, with 8 bases that match TRBD1. V shed 5 bases, J shed 3 bases, and the junction held 9 bases outside the gene matches. This CDR3 has 15 amino acids. CDR1 SGHRS and CDR2 YFSETQ come from the germline V gene.

This clone was seen just once. The chain has TRBV12-5 and TRBJ1-3; the match to TRBD1 covers 10 bases. Germline-derived CDR1 and CDR2 are LGHNT and FRNRAP. Germline trimming cut 4 bases from V and 2 bases from J; bases unmatched to any gene: 11. The CDR3 sequence is 18 residues long. CDR3: CASGSRDRGFAPGNTIYF. The CDR3 DNA is TGTGCTAGTGGTTCCCGGGACAGGGGATTCGCTCCTGGAAACACCATATATTTT.

The chain joins TRBV2 to TRBJ1-1, with D perhaps TRBD1 (6 bases). Germline V gene sequence: CDR1 SNHLY, CDR2 FYNNEI. CDR3 length: 12 residues. With 11 bases removed from V and 5 bases from J, the gap between germline ends came to 15 bases. CDR3 amino acids: CAGGAGMTEAFF. CDR3 nucleotides: TGTGCCGGGGGGGCCGGGATGACTGAAGCTTTCTTT. The full variable domain, rest sourced from reference TRBV2 and TRBJ1-1, is EPEVTQTPSHQVTQMGQEVILRCVPISNHLYFYWYRQILGQKVEFLVSFYNNEISEKSEIFDDQFSVERPDGSNFTLKIRSTKLEDSAMYFCAGGAGMTEAFFGQGTRLTVV.

The chain couples TRBV1 to TRBJ2-1; the tabulated D call, TRBD2, remains unverified against the DNA. TRBV1 is an annotated pseudogene. This CDR3 spans 17 amino acids. The CDR3, as DNA: TGCACCAGCATAATTCTAGCGGGGGGTCCCTCCTACAATGAGCAGTTCTTC. The encoded protein is CTSIILAGGPSYNEQFF.

The chain joins TRBV29-1 to TRBJ1-2; D call uncertain. The CDR3 covers 13 residues. Trimming took off 5 bases at V and 6 bases at J, with 16 bases between the two ends. The germline gives CDR1 SQVTM, CDR2 ANQGSEA. Here the CDR3 DNA reads TGCAGCGTTCCTGCTTCCGTCGCGGATGGCTACACCTTC. It translates to CSVPASVADGYTF.

V is TRBV5-6 and J is TRBJ1-4; TRBD1 might be the D (5 bases). Trimming removed 4 bases at V and 7 bases at J, with 14 bases between. The CDR3 loop spans 14 amino acids. From germline, CDR1 is SGHDT and CDR2 YYEEEE. DNA of the CDR3: TGTGCCAGCAGCCAAGACCTGGGGGGTGAAAAACTGTTTTTT. It specifies CASSQDLGGEKLFF.

The DNA of the CDR3 is TGTGCCAGCAGGGGGACAGGGGGTTCACCCCTCCACTTT. This encodes CASRGTGGSPLHF. The chain is built from TRBV2 and TRBJ1-6, with 11 positions matching TRBD1. Looked up from germline, CDR1 is SNHLY and CDR2 is FYNNEI. This CDR3 is 13 amino acids long. J gave up 9 bases and V 6 bases, and 1 base lay outside the gene matches. Drawing the rest from reference TRBV2 and TRBJ1-6, the complete variable domain is EPEVTQTPSHQVTQMGQEVILRCVPISNHLYFYWYRQILGQKVEFLVSFYNNEISEKSEIFDDQFSVERPDGSNFTLKIRSTKLEDSAMYFCASRGTGGSPLHFGNGTRLTVT.

The rearrangement joins TRBV29-1 to TRBJ1-3; no reliable D call. In germline, CDR1 is SQVTM, CDR2 ANQGSEA. This CDR3 is 10 amino acids long. V lost 7 bases and J lost 7, with 8 bases in between. Here the CDR3 reads CSAAGNTIYF. The CDR3 nucleotides read TGCAGCGCCGCCGGGAACACCATATATTTT. The whole variable domain, remainder taken from reference TRBV29-1 and TRBJ1-3, is SAVISQKPSRDICQRGTSLTIQCQVDSQVTMMFWYRQQPGQSLTLIATANQGSEATYESGFVIDKFPISRPNLTFSTLTVSNMSPEDSSIYLCSAAGNTIYFGEGSWLTVV.

This chain joins TRBV10-3 and TRBJ1-4; D remains ambiguous. Germline V gives CDR1 ENHRY, CDR2 SYGVKD. CDR3 length: 12 amino acids. The ends were cut back, 11 bases at V and 6 bases at J, with 13 bases in the middle. CDR3: CASGLSDEKLFF. The CDR3 nucleotides read TGTGCCTCCGGGTTATCGGATGAAAAACTGTTTTTT.

CDR3 protein: CASSTGQGSEGDEQFF. The CDR3 DNA reads TGTGCCAGTAGTACGGGACAGGGGAGCGAAGGCGATGAGCAGTTCTTC. This chain connects TRBV19 to TRBJ2-1, with TRBD1 matching over 10 bases. The CDR3 is 16 residues long. CDR1 and CDR2 (germline): LNHDA, SQIVND (reference sequence). The ends lost 4 bases at V and 8 bases at J; junction bases unmatched: 11.

V is TRBV29-1 and J is TRBJ1-1; 8 nucleotides line up with TRBD1. The J segment lost 5 bases and the V segment lost 2 bases, leaving 4 bases of the junction unmatched. The CDR3 loop spans 13 amino acids. The germline V gene has CDR1 SQVTM and CDR2 ANQGSEA. The CDR3 nucleotides are TGCAGCGTTGAATTAACAGGGGGTACTGAAGCTTTCTTT. It translates to CSVELTGGTEAFF. Full variable domain (missing parts from reference TRBV29-1 and TRBJ1-1): SAVISQKPSRDICQRGTSLTIQCQVDSQVTMMFWYRQQPGQSLTLIATANQGSEATYESGFVIDKFPISRPNLTFSTLTVSNMSPEDSSIYLCSVELTGGTEAFFGQGTRLTVV.

This sequence joins TRBV2 and TRBJ1-6, with 7 bases aligning to TRBD1. This CDR3 spans 15 amino acids. Germline CDR1 is SNHLY and CDR2 is FYNNEI. V trimming: 6 bases; J trimming: 10 bases; junction bases outside the gene matches: 12. This CDR3 is CASRRQGTDASPLHF. CDR3 nucleotide sequence: TGTGCCAGCAGGAGACAGGGTACGGACGCATCACCCCTCCACTTT.

The rearrangement uses TRBV7-9 and TRBJ1-3; TRBD1 matches at 8 bases. Trimming cost V 8 bases and J 10 bases; bases outside gene matches: 16. CDR3 length: 15 amino acids. Germline assignment: CDR1 SEHNR and CDR2 FQNEAQ (reference sequence). The chain's CDR3 is CASPPDQGAVGTIYF. CDR3 DNA sequence: TGTGCCAGCCCCCCGGACCAGGGGGCTGTGGGGACCATATATTTT. Drawing the rest from reference TRBV7-9 and TRBJ1-3, the complete variable domain is DTGVSQNPRHKITKRGQNVTFRCDPISEHNRLYWYRQTLGQGPEFLTYFQNEAQLEKSRLLSDRFSAERPKGSFSTLEIQRTEQGDSAMYLCASPPDQGAVGTIYFGEGSWLTVV.